A single TCR beta chain is shown here with its context. This specimen comes from a study of OX40 agonist ivuxolimab in advanced cancers. Method: immunoSEQ multiplex PCR; TCRdb's copy keeps in-frame clones and lacks some. The table lists approximately 91,000 clones, roughly 85% of them singletons, with roughly 0.5% in the top ten. CDR3 length: 14 residues. Per the germline V gene, CDR1 is MNHNS and CDR2 is SASEGT. V lost 8 bases, J lost 4 bases, and 16 bases lay in between. This receptor was identified in an adult with an advanced solid tumor such as melanoma, head and neck, liver or kidney cancer. The V and J genes are TRBV6-1 and TRBJ2-3; D not certain. Sequencing used CD4+ or CD8+ T cells sorted from blood, obtained in a trial of the OX40 agonist ivuxolimab. CDR3 sequence (DNA): TGTGCCAGCCTCCCATCGGTTGGGGCAGATACGCAGTATTTT. Translation: CASLPSVGADTQYF.